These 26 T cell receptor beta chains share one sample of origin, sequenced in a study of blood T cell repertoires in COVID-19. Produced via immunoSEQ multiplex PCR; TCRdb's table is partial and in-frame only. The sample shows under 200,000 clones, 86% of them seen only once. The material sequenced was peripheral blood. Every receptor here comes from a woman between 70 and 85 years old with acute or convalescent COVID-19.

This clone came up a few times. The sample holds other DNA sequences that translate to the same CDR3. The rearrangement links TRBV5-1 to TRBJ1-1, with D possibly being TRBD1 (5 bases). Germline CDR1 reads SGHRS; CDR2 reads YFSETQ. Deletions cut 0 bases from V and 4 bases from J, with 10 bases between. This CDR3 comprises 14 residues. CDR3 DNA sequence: TGCGCCAGCAGCTTGGAGCAGGGTCGCACTGAAGCTTTCTTT. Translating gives CASSLEQGRTEAFF.

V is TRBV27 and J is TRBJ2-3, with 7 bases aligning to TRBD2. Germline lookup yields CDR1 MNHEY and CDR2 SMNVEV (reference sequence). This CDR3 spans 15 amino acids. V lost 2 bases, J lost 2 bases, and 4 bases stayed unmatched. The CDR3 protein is CASSLILAHTDTQYF. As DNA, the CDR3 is TGTGCCAGCAGTTTAATACTAGCGCACACAGATACGCAGTATTTT.

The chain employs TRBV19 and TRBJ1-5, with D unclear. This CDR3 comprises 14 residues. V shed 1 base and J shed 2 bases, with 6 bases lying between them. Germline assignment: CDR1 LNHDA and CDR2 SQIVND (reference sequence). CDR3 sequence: CASSIAQGNQPQHF. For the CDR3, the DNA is TGTGCCAGTAGTATAGCGCAGGGCAATCAGCCCCAGCATTTT.

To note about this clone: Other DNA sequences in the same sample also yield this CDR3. Here the CDR3 DNA reads TGTGCCAGCTCACCCCAGGGGGCTAGTGAAAAACTGTTTTTT. It codes for CASSPQGASEKLFF. The chain uses TRBV18 and TRBJ1-4; 8 bases align to TRBD1. The CDR3 spans 14 residues. J was trimmed by 7 bases and V by 3 bases; bases with no gene match: 4. Germline lookup yields CDR1 KGHSH and CDR2 LQKENI.

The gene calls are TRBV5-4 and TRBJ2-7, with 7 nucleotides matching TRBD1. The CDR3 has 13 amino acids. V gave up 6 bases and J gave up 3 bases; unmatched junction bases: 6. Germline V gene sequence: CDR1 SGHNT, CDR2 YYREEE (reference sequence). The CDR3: CASMRAGGYEQYF. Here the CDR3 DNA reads TGTGCCAGCATGAGGGCAGGGGGCTACGAGCAGTACTTC.

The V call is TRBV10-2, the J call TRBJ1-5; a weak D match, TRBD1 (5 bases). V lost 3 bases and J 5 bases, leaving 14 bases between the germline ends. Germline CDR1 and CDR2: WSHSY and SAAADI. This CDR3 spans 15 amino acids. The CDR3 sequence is CASSDPGGKDQPQHF. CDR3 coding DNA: TGCGCCAGCAGTGACCCTGGGGGGAAGGATCAGCCCCAGCATTTT.

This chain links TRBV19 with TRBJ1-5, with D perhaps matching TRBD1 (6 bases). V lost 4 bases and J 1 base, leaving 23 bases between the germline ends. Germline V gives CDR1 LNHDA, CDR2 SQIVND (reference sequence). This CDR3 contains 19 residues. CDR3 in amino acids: CASSTGGPGVRLSNQPQHF. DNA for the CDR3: TGTGCCAGTAGTACCGGGGGGCCCGGGGTGCGTTTGAGCAATCAGCCCCAGCATTTT.

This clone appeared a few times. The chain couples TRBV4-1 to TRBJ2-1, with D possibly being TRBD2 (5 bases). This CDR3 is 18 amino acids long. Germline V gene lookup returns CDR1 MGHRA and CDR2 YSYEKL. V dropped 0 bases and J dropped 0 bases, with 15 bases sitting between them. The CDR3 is CASSQDRAGRGSYNEQFF. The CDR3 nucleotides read TGCGCCAGCAGCCAAGATCGGGCAGGTCGGGGCTCCTACAATGAGCAGTTCTTC.

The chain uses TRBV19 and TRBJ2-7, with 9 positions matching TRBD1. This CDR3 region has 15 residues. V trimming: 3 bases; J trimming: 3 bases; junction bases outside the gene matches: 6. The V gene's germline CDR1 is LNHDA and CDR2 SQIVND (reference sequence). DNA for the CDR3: TGTGCCAGTAGTATGATGGGACAGGGACACTACGAGCAGTACTTC. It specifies CASSMMGQGHYEQYF.

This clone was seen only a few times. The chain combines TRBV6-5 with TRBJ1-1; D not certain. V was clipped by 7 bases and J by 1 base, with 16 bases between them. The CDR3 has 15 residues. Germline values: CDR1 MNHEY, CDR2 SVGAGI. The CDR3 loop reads CASTQLLNRNTEAFF. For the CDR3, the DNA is TGTGCCAGCACCCAACTCCTAAATAGGAACACTGAAGCTTTCTTT.

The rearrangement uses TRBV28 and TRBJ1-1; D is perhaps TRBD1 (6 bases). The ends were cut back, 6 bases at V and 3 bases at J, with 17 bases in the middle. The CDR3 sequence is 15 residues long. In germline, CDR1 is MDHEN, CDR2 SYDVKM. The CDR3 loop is CASRETGGAHTEAFF. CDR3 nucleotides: TGTGCCAGCAGAGAGACGGGGGGCGCGCACACTGAAGCTTTCTTT.

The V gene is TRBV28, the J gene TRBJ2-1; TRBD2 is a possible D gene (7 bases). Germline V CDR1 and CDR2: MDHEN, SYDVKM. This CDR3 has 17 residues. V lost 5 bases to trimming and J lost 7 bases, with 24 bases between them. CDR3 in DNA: TGTGCCAGCAGTCATTACCGCGGGGGCGCTGATATGAATGAGCAGTTCTTC. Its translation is CASSHYRGGADMNEQFF.

CDR3 bases: TGTGCCAGCTATTATGGGGACATTCAAGACCGCGGCTACACCTTC. Protein product: CASYYGDIQDRGYTF. This sequence joins TRBV2 and TRBJ1-2; a possible D gene is TRBD1 (6 bases). This CDR3 has 15 amino acids. V lost 8 bases, J lost 8 bases, and 24 bases lay in between. CDR1 and CDR2 (germline): SNHLY, FYNNEI.

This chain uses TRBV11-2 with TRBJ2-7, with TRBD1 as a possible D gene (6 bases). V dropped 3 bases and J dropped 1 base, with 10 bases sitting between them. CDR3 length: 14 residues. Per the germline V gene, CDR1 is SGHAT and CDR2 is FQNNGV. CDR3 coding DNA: TGTGCCAGCAGCTTCAGGGGTCAGTCCTACGAGCAGTACTTC. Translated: CASSFRGQSYEQYF. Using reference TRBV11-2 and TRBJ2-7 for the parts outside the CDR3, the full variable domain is EAGVAQSPRYKIIEKRQSVAFWCNPISGHATLYWYQQILGQGPKLLIQFQNNGVVDDSQLPKDRFSAERLKGVDSTLKIQPAKLEDSAVYLCASSFRGQSYEQYFGPGTRLTVT.

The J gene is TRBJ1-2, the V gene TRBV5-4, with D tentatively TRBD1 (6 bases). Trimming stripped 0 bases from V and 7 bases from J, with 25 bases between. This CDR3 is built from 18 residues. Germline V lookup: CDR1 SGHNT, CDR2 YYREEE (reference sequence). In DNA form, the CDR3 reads TGTGCCAGCAGCTTGGCCCGGCAGGGAGGGGGGGAGAGGTTTGGCTACACCTTC. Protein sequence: CASSLARQGGGERFGYTF. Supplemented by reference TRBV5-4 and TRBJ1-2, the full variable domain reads ETGVTQSPTHLIKTRGQQVTLRCSSQSGHNTVSWYQQALGQGPQFIFQYYREEENGRGNFPPRFSGLQFPNYSSELNVNALELDDSALYLCASSLARQGGGERFGYTFGSGTRLTVV.

CDR3 loop: CASSQTGTKNTEAFF. The CDR3 region has the DNA TGTGCCAGCAGCCAGACTGGGACAAAGAACACTGAAGCTTTCTTT. The chain employs TRBV16 and TRBJ1-1; a weak D match, TRBD1 (6 bases). The CDR3 consists of 15 residues. Germline V gives CDR1 KGHSY, CDR2 FQNENV. V was cut by 3 bases and J by 1 base, with 12 bases left in between.

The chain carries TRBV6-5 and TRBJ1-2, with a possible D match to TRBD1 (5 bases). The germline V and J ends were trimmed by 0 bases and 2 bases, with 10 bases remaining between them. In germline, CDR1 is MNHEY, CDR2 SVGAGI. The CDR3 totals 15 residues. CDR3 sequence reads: CASSYSHRSNYGYTF. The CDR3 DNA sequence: TGTGCCAGCAGTTACTCGCACAGGTCGAACTATGGCTACACCTTC.

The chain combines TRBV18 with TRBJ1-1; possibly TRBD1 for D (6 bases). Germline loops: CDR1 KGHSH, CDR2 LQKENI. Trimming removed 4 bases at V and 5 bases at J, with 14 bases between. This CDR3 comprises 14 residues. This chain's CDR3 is CASSQNRERTEAFF. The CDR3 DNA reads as TGTGCCAGCTCACAAAACAGGGAGAGGACTGAAGCTTTCTTT.

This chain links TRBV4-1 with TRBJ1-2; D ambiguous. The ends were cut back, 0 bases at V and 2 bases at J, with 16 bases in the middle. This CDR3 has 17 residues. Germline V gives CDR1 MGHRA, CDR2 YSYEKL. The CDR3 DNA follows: TGCGCCAGCAGCCAAGATCCCCTGGGCGCCCAGAACTATGGCTACACCTTC. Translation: CASSQDPLGAQNYGYTF.

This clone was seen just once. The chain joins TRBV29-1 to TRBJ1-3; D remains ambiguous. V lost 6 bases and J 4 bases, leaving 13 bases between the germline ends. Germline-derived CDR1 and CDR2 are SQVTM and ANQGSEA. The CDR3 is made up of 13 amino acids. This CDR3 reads CSVGEGPGNTIYF. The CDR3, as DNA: TGCAGCGTCGGGGAAGGGCCGGGAAACACCATATATTTT.

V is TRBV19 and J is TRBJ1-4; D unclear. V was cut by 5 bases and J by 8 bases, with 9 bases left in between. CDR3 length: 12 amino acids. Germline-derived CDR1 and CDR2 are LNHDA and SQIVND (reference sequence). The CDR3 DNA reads TGTGCCAGTAGTCCCCCGGGGGAAAAACTGTTTTTT. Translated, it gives CASSPPGEKLFF.

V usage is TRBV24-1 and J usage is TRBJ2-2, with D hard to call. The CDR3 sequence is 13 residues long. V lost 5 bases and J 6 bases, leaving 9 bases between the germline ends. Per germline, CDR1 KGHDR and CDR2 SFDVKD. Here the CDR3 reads CATSVSVPGELFF. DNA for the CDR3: TGTGCCACCAGTGTCAGTGTTCCCGGGGAGCTGTTTTTT.

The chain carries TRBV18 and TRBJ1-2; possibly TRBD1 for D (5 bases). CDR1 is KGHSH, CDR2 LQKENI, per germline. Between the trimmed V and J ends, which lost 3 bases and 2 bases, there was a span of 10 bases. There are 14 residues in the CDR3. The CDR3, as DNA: TGTGCCAGCTCACCCCCGGCAGGGAACTATGGCTACACCTTC. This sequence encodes CASSPPAGNYGYTF.

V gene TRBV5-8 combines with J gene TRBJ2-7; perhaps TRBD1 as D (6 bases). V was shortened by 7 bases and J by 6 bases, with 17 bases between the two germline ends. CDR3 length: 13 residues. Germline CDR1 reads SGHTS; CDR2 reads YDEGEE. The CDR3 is CASVLSPGVEQYF. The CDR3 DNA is TGTGCCAGCGTCCTCTCGCCAGGGGTCGAGCAGTACTTC.

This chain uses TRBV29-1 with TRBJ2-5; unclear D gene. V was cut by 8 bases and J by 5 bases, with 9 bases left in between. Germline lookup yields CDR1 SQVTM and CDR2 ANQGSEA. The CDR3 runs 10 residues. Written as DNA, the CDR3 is TGCAGCTCCGGTCGGGAGACCCAGTACTTC. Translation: CSSGRETQYF. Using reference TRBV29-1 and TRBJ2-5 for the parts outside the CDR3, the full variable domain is SAVISQKPSRDICQRGTSLTIQCQVDSQVTMMFWYRQQPGQSLTLIATANQGSEATYESGFVIDKFPISRPNLTFSTLTVSNMSPEDSSIYLCSSGRETQYFGPGTRLLVL.

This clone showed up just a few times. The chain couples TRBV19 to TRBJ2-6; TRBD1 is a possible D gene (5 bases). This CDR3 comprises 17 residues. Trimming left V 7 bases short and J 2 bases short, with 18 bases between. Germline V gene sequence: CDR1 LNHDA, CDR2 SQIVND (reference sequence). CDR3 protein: CASNKVGRETGANVLTF. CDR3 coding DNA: TGTGCCAGTAATAAAGTGGGCAGGGAAACTGGGGCCAACGTCCTGACTTTC.